The present entry profiles one TCR beta chain with its context. Its antigen is unidentified. This specimen belongs to a study of regulatory T cells in long-lasting Graves disease. Study as a whole: Patients with persistent Graves' disease had over 5 years of antithyroid drugs and persistent TSH receptor antibodies.

Sample time point: persistent/refractory GD, antithyroid drugs over 5 years with positive TRAb. PBMC-derived RNA was used for the TCR library. Germline values: CDR1 MGHDK, CDR2 SYGVNS. The CDR3 is 17 residues long. Trimming removed 1 base from V and 9 bases from J, with 22 bases in between. Study outcomes and limitations: Peripheral blood was the sole material, not thyroid tissue. Segments TRBV28, TRBJ1-2 and TRBJ2-5 showed preferential usage in persistent disease. Newly diagnosed patients shared 1,000 or so public clonotypes; persistent patients shared approximately 2,700.

In building TCR beta libraries, iRepertoire HTBI primers were used together with Arm-PCR of CDR3 regions. TCRdb redid the calling of the multiplex PCR reads with MiXCR, one entry per CDR3 protein. The table records around 430,000 distinct CDR3 sequences, about 20% of them present only once. Sample: peripheral blood mononuclear cells (PBMCs), taken when the disease was refractory, from a patient treated with antithyroid drugs. The sequence derives from a female donor with Graves disease. The chain couples TRBV25-1 to TRBJ2-1; D perhaps matches TRBD1 (6 bases). The CDR3 DNA is TGTGCCAGCAGTGAATCACAGGGTTCCGATTCCAGTTTTGAGCAGTTCTTC. Translating gives CASSESQGSDSSFEQFF.